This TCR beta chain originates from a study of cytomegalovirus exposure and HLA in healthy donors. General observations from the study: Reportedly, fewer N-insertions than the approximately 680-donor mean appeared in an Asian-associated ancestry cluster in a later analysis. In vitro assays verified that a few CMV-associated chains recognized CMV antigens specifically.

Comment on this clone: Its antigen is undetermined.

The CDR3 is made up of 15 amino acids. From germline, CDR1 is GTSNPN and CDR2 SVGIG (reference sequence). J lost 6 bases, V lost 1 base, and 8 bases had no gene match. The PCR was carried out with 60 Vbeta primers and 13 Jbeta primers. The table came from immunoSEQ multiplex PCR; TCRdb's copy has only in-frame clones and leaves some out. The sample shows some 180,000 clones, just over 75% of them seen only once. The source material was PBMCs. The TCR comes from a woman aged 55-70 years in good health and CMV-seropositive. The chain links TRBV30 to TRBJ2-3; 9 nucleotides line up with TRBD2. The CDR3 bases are TGTGCCTGGAGTGGATGGCGGGGGGGCGGGGATACGCAGTATTTT. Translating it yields CAWSGWRGGGDTQYF.